This entry features one TCR beta chain sequence. V lost 4 bases to trimming and J lost 4 bases; unmatched junction nucleotides: 9. The CDR3 runs to 15 residues. In germline, CDR1 is SEHNR, CDR2 FQNEAQ (reference sequence). This sample was taken from a study of blood T cell repertoires in COVID-19. About the study: Acute-phase and convalescent COVID-19 samples originated in the United States, Italy and Spain. PBMCs, B-cell-depleted T cells, or T cells provided the cDNA or gDNA that made up the material.

Original handling: Reference gene primers were amplified, and this amplification served to estimate nucleated cell counts. Profiling relied on immunoSEQ multiplex PCR, and the TCRdb table lists in-frame clones only, not all of them. V, J and clone size are those of that table, while D and trimming were read from the DNA. The data show tens of thousands of clones, with roughly nine tenths seen just once and over 8% held by the top ten. Sequencing input: peripheral blood. This TCR was recovered from a human donor in a cohort sampled during active COVID-19. V is TRBV7-9 and J is TRBJ1-1, with 7 bases that match TRBD1. The CDR3 region has the DNA TGTGCCAGCAGCTCGCGGACAGGCCTACCCACTGAAGCTTTCTTT. Amino acid sequence: CASSSRTGLPTEAFF.